This T cell receptor beta chain is from a study of cytomegalovirus exposure and HLA in healthy donors. The CDR3 sequence is 11 residues long. Germline V CDR1 and CDR2: SNHLY, FYNNEI. Germline trimming cut 10 bases from V and 2 bases from J; bases unmatched to any gene: 2. Broader study findings: Apart from CMV serostatus, no immune exposure information was available. Investigators reported under 200 TCR beta chains as tied to cytomegalovirus. Follow-up analysis later connected one missense variant in DCLRE1C with trimming of TCR beta V- and J-genes. The study found most TCR sequences rare, yet found some public TCRs in many donors.

With regard to this clone: The antigen remains undetermined.

In the PCR, 60 Vbeta and 13 Jbeta primers were used. Clones were read by immunoSEQ multiplex PCR, and TCRdb kept only the in-frame ones, dropping some. Among some 160,000 clones listed, 79% were seen once. This clonotype was obtained from a woman in her forties in good health and CMV-seronegative. This chain joins TRBV2 and TRBJ2-7, with 7 bases lining up with TRBD1. The sequencing sample was made of PBMCs. CDR3 nucleotide sequence: TGTGCCACCGGACAGGCCTACGAGCAGTACTTC. Translated, it gives CATGQAYEQYF.